These 23 T cell receptor beta chains were sequenced from one sample in a study of control samples from healthy donors and cancer patients. Some clones are missing from TCRdb's copy, which holds only in-frame ones; the method was immunoSEQ multiplex PCR. This table has about 88,000 clones, approximately 93% appearing once. Sequenced sample: blood. The source of these receptors is a man younger than 30 in good health.

The J gene is TRBJ2-7, the V gene TRBV30; TRBD2 matches at 14 bases. The germline CDR1 and CDR2 sequences are GTSNPN and SVGIG (reference sequence). This CDR3 has 15 residues. The V segment lost 3 bases and the J segment 6 bases; nucleotides outside the gene matches: 7. CDR3 DNA: TGTGCCTGGAGCCCGATGGGACTAGCGGGAGCCGAGCAGTACTTC. Protein sequence: CAWSPMGLAGAEQYF.

The CDR3 is CASSPNKPGQGTYEQYF. DNA of the CDR3: TGTGCCAGCTCACCAAACAAACCGGGACAGGGGACCTACGAGCAGTACTTC. The J gene is TRBJ2-7, the V gene TRBV18; 10 bases are a match to TRBD1. V dropped 2 bases and J dropped 2; count of bases not matched to a gene: 9. This CDR3 is built from 17 residues. Germline V gives CDR1 KGHSH, CDR2 LQKENI.

The chain combines TRBV20-1 with TRBJ2-3; the D is unclear. V was trimmed by 6 bases and J by 5 bases, leaving 9 bases between them. CDR1 is DFQATT and CDR2 is SNEGSKA in the germline V gene (reference sequence). The CDR3 sequence is 11 residues long. DNA for the CDR3: TGCAGTGCCCCTCTCCTAGATACGCAGTATTTT. Translated: CSAPLLDTQYF.

This clone has just one count. The V call is TRBV10-3, the J call TRBJ2-7; 13 bases line up with TRBD2. The CDR3 extends over 14 amino acids. V shed 6 bases, J shed 5 bases, and the junction held 4 bases outside the gene matches. In germline, CDR1 is ENHRY, CDR2 SYGVKD. DNA of the CDR3: TGTGCCATCAGACTAGCGGGAGGGGTCGACGAGCAGTACTTC. Translating it yields CAIRLAGGVDEQYF.

This clone was recorded only once. The chain uses TRBV10-3 and TRBJ1-1; 7 bases are shared with TRBD1. The V gene's germline CDR1 is ENHRY and CDR2 SYGVKD. V shed 3 bases and J 4 bases; nucleotides not matched to a gene: 11. The CDR3 runs to 16 residues. CDR3 region: CAISDPGQDMGTEAFF. Here the CDR3 DNA reads TGTGCCATCAGTGATCCCGGACAGGATATGGGCACTGAAGCTTTCTTT.

This chain connects TRBV6-2 or TRBV6-3 to TRBJ2-1; 13 positions agree with TRBD2. The CDR3 is 19 residues long. Losses at the gene ends were 0 bases for V and 0 bases for J; bases not matched to a gene: 5. Germline loops: CDR1 MNHEY, CDR2 SVGEGT. For the CDR3, the DNA is TGTGCCAGCAGTTACTCATGGACTAGCGGGGGCAGCTCCTACAATGAGCAGTTCTTC. The encoded protein is CASSYSWTSGGSSYNEQFF.

The chain has TRBV30 and TRBJ1-2; TRBD1 might be the D (5 bases). The V end lost 7 bases, the J end lost 8 bases, and 17 bases lay between the germline ends. This CDR3 comprises 12 residues. The germline CDR1 and CDR2 sequences are GTSNPN and SVGIG (reference sequence). In nucleotides, the CDR3 is TGTGCCTCCGCTTCTCATCAGGGCGGCTACACCTTC. This codes for CASASHQGGYTF.

V usage is TRBV15 and J usage is TRBJ2-7, with D possibly TRBD2 on 5 matching bases. V was clipped by 3 bases and J by 1 base, with 13 bases between them. CDR1 is LNHNV and CDR2 is YYDKDF in the germline V gene (reference sequence). The CDR3 sequence is 15 residues long. For the CDR3, the DNA is TGTGCCACCAGCAGTCTAGACGGGGATTCCTACGAGCAGTACTTC. As protein: CATSSLDGDSYEQYF.

The chain has TRBV7-8 and TRBJ2-3; 7 bases are a match to TRBD1. This CDR3 is built from 13 residues. Losses at the gene ends were 6 bases for V and 5 bases for J; bases not matched to a gene: 5. Germline V gene lookup returns CDR1 SGHVS and CDR2 FQNEAQ. The CDR3 DNA is TGTGCCAGCAGTAGGGACAGAGGAGATACGCAGTATTTT. Its translation: CASSRDRGDTQYF.

J is TRBJ2-1 and V is TRBV7-9; either TRBD1 or TRBD2 may fit D (5 bases each). Germline lookup yields CDR1 SEHNR and CDR2 FQNEAQ (reference sequence). Trimming took 1 base from V and 0 from J, leaving 13 bases between them. The CDR3 totals 17 residues. The CDR3 reads CASSLGVGRSSYNEQFF. The DNA for the CDR3 is TGTGCCAGCAGCTTAGGGGTGGGACGGAGCTCCTACAATGAGCAGTTCTTC. Combining the CDR3 with reference TRBV7-9 and TRBJ2-1 gives the whole variable domain DTGVSQNPRHKITKRGQNVTFRCDPISEHNRLYWYRQTLGQGPEFLTYFQNEAQLEKSRLLSDRFSAERPKGSFSTLEIQRTEQGDSAMYLCASSLGVGRSSYNEQFFGPGTRLTVL.

The rearrangement uses TRBV27 and TRBJ1-1; D is possibly TRBD1 (6 bases). This CDR3 is built from 11 residues. Germline assignment: CDR1 MNHEY and CDR2 SMNVEV (reference sequence). Trimming removed 6 bases at V and 10 bases at J, with 12 bases between. The CDR3 DNA reads TGTGCCAGCAGGGGGACACACGGAGCTTTCTTT. This encodes CASRGTHGAFF.

The CDR3 nucleotides are TGTGCCAGCAGCTTTGGACGGGAGATTGGGGCTGAAGCTTTCTTT. Translated, it gives CASSFGREIGAEAFF. The chain is built from TRBV11-2 and TRBJ1-1; no clear D. This CDR3 has 15 amino acids. Germline V gene sequence: CDR1 SGHAT, CDR2 FQNNGV. The ends were cut back, 3 bases at V and 6 bases at J, with 17 bases in the middle. The variable domain in full, with the rest retrieved from reference TRBV11-2 and TRBJ1-1, is EAGVAQSPRYKIIEKRQSVAFWCNPISGHATLYWYQQILGQGPKLLIQFQNNGVVDDSQLPKDRFSAERLKGVDSTLKIQPAKLEDSAVYLCASSFGREIGAEAFFGQGTRLTVV.

The V gene is TRBV4-2, the J gene TRBJ1-5; D gene ambiguous. The V gene's germline CDR1 is LGHNA and CDR2 YNFKEQ. Deletions cut 0 bases from V and 4 bases from J, with 10 bases between. The CDR3 sequence is 15 residues long. The CDR3: CASSQDHGRNQPQHF. CDR3 DNA sequence: TGTGCCAGCAGCCAAGATCACGGACGTAATCAGCCCCAGCATTTT.

This clone was observed once. The rearrangement joins TRBV4-2 to TRBJ2-1; D call uncertain. The CDR3 is 12 amino acids. Germline V CDR1 and CDR2: LGHNA, YNFKEQ. The V end lost 0 bases, the J end lost 8 bases, and 5 bases lay between the germline ends. CDR3 residues: CASSQDIYEQFF. CDR3 in DNA: TGTGCCAGCAGCCAAGATATCTATGAGCAGTTCTTC.

V gene TRBV13 combines with J gene TRBJ2-7, with a weak D call TRBD1 (5 bases). In germline, CDR1 is PRHDT, CDR2 FYEKMQ (reference sequence). V lost 5 bases to trimming and J lost 4 bases, with 15 bases between them. This CDR3 has 14 residues. CDR3 DNA: TGTGCCAGCAGCCCTACCCCCAGGGTTTACGAGCAGTACTTC. This sequence encodes CASSPTPRVYEQYF.

The chain is built from TRBV5-1 and TRBJ1-2; a weak D match, TRBD1 (6 bases). CDR3 size: 18 residues. Germline V lookup: CDR1 SGHRS, CDR2 YFSETQ. V was cut by 0 bases and J by 0 bases, with 18 bases left in between. CDR3 nucleotides: TGCGCCAGCAGCTTGGCCAGGGGAAACCCAAACCCTAACTATGGCTACACCTTC. This codes for CASSLARGNPNPNYGYTF.

The J gene is TRBJ2-7, the V gene TRBV4-3; 9 bases agree with TRBD2. Unmatched junction bases numbered 3, after V lost 2 bases and J lost 4 bases. The CDR3 covers 14 residues. Germline-derived CDR1 and CDR2 are LGHNA and YSLEER. In DNA, the CDR3 is TGCGCCAGCAGCCAATCGGCGGGGGGGTACGAGCAGTACTTC. This encodes CASSQSAGGYEQYF.

This clone has only one observation. This chain connects TRBV27 to TRBJ2-5; tentatively, D is TRBD1 (5 bases). Germline lookup yields CDR1 MNHEY and CDR2 SMNVEV (reference sequence). The V gene lost 3 bases and the J gene lost 2 bases, with 7 bases spanning the gap. This CDR3 has 13 residues. The CDR3 DNA follows: TGTGCCAGCAGTTTTAGGGGACAAGAGACCCAGTACTTC. It specifies CASSFRGQETQYF.

This chain links TRBV6-5 with TRBJ1-1; the D is unclear. The CDR3 extends over 12 amino acids. Germline V gene lookup returns CDR1 MNHEY and CDR2 SVGAGI. V shed 7 bases and J shed 4 bases, with 10 bases lying between them. The CDR3 coding sequence is TGTGCCAGCAATTGGTCGGGCACTGAAGCTTTCTTT. It encodes CASNWSGTEAFF.

This rearrangement joins TRBV6-5 to TRBJ2-1; D not resolved. The CDR3 sequence is 13 residues long. Trimming left V 2 bases short and J 6 bases short, with 8 bases between. Germline assignment: CDR1 MNHEY and CDR2 SVGAGI. CDR3 coding DNA: TGTGCCAGCAGTTACGCTCGGCCCAATGAGCAGTTCTTC. Translating it yields CASSYARPNEQFF.

The chain combines TRBV18 with TRBJ1-5, with 8 bases aligning to TRBD1. Germline trimming cut 0 bases from V and 3 bases from J; bases unmatched to any gene: 4. The germline V gene encodes CDR1 KGHSH and CDR2 LQKENI. The CDR3 has 16 residues. The CDR3 region has the DNA TGTGCCAGCTCACCACCGGGACAGGCATCCAATCAGCCCCAGCATTTT. This gives the protein CASSPPGQASNQPQHF.

The chain joins TRBV27 to TRBJ2-1; D gene uncertain. Germline V gene data show CDR1 as MNHEY and CDR2 as SMNVEV (reference sequence). This CDR3 is built from 16 residues. V was shortened by 5 bases and J by 7 bases, with 21 bases between the two germline ends. CDR3: CASSPPAAPGVNEQFF. CDR3 nucleotide sequence: TGTGCCAGCAGTCCACCGGCGGCTCCCGGCGTAAATGAGCAGTTCTTC.

This sequence joins TRBV19 and TRBJ1-4, with D possibly TRBD1 on 5 matching bases. The V end was cut by 8 bases, the J end by 7 bases, with 20 bases between. The germline CDR1 and CDR2 sequences are LNHDA and SQIVND (reference sequence). This CDR3 contains 15 residues. The CDR3 sequence: CASGARGSLGEKLFF. The CDR3 bases are TGTGCCAGTGGGGCACGGGGGAGCTTGGGTGAAAAACTGTTTTTT.